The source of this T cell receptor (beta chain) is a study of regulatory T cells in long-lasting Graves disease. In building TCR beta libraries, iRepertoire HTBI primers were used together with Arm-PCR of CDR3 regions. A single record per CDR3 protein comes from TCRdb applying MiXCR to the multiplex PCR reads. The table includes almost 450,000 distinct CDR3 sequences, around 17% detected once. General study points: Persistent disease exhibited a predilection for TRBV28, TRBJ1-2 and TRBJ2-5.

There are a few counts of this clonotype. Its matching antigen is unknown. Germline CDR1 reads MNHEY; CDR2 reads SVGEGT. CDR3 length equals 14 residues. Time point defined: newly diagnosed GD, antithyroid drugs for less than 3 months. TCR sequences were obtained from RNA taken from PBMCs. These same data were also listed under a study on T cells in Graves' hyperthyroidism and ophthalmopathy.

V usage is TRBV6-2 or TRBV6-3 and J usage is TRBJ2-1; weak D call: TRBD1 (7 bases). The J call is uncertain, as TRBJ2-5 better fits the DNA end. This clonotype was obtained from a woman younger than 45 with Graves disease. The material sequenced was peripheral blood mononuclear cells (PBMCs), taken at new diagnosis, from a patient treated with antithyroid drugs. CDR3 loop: CASSDTGEVKTQYF. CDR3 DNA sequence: TGTGCCAGCAGCGACACAGGGGAGGTAAAGACCCAGTACTTC.